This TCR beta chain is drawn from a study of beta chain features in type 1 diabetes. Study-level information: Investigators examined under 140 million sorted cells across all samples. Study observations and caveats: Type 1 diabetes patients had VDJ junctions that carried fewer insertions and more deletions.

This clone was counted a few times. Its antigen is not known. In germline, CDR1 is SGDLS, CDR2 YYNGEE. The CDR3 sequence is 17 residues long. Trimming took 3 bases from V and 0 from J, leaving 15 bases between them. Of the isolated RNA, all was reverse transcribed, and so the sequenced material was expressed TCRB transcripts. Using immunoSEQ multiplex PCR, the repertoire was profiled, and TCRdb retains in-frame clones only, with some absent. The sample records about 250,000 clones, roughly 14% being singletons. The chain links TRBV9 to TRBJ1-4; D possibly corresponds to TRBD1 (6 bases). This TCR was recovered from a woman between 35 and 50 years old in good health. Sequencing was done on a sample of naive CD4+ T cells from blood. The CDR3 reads CASSGPGQIATNEKLFF. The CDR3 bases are TGTGCCAGCAGCGGCCCCGGACAGATAGCAACTAATGAAAAACTGTTTTTT.